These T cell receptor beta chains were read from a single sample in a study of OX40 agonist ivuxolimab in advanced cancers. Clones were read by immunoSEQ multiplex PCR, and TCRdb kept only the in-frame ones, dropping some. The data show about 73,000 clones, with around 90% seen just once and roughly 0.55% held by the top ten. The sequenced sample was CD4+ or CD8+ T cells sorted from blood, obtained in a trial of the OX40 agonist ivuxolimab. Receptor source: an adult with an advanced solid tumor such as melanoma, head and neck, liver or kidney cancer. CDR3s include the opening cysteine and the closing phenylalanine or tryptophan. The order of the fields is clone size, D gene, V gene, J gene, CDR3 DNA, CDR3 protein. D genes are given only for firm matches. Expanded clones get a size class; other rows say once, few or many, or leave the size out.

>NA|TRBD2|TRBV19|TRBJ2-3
TGTGCCAGTAGTATTAGTAGCGGGATAGCGGATACGCAGTATTTT
CASSISSGIADTQYF
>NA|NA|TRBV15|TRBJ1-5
TGTGCCACCAGCAGAGATCGGGGGGCTGATCAGCCCCAGCATTTT
CATSRDRGADQPQHF
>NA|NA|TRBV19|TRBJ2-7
TGTGCCAGTAGTATACAGGTCTCCTACGAGCAGTACTTC
CASSIQVSYEQYF
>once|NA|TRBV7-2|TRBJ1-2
TGTGCCAGCAGCCGCTCCGGACTCGGGGGCTCGGATGGCTACACCTTC
CASSRSGLGGSDGYTF
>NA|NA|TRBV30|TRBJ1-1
TGTGCCTGGAGTCCCCCAGGTCCAGGGATGGCTTTCTTT
CAWSPPGPGMAFF
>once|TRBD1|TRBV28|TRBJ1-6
TGTGCCAGCAGTCTCCCACAGGGGACGGGTTCACCCCTCCACTTT
CASSLPQGTGSPLHF
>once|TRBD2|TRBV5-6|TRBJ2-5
TGTGCCAGCCGATCAGTCCTAGCGGCACAAGAGACCCAGTACTTC
CASRSVLAAQETQYF
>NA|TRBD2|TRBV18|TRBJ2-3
TGTGCCAGCTCCCCCGGGACTAGCGGGGTTAATACGCAGTATTTT
CASSPGTSGVNTQYF
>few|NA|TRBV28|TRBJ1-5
TGTGCCAGCAGTTTGGCGGGAGATATCAATCAGCCCCAGCATTTT
CASSLAGDINQPQHF
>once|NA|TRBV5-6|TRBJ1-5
TGTGCCAGCAGCTTTGACAACAATCAGCCCCAGCATTTT
CASSFDNNQPQHF
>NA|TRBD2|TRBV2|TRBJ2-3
TGTGCCAGCAGTGAGAGCGGGAGGGCAACAGATACGCAGTATTTT
CASSESGRATDTQYF
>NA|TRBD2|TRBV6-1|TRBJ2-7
TGTGCCAGCAGTGAAAGGGGACTAGCGATCTACGAGCAGTACTTC
CASSERGLAIYEQYF
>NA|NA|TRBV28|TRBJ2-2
TGTGCCAGCCGTTGGGCGGTTAACACCGGGGAGCTGTTTTTT
CASRWAVNTGELFF
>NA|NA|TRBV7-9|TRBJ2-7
TGTGCCAGCAGCGCGGGGGGACAGGACTACGAGCAGTACTTC
CASSAGGQDYEQYF
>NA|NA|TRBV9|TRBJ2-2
TGTGCCAGCAGCGTAGAAAGGGCCAATTGGGAGCTGTTTTTT
CASSVERANWELFF
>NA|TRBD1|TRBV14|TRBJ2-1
TGTGCCAGCAGCCTACCGGGACAGGGGGCGCGGGAGCAGTTCTTC
CASSLPGQGAREQFF
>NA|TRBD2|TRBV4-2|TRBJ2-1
TGTGCCAGCAGCCAAGTGTGGAGAGGGGACCCTAGCGGGGTAAATGAGCAGTTCTTC
CASSQVWRGDPSGVNEQFF
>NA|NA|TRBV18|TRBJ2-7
TGTGCCAGCTCACCAACCCAGGTCATTTCTCCCTACGAGCAGTACTTC
CASSPTQVISPYEQYF
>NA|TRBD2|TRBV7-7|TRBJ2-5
TGTGCTAGCAGCTTCAGCGGGAGGGGAGAGACCCAGTACTTC
CASSFSGRGETQYF
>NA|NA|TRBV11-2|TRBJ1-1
TGTGCCAGCAGCCCACTAATCGGGTCCGGCCAGAACACTGAAGCTTTCTTT
CASSPLIGSGQNTEAFF
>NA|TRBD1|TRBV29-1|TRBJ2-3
TGCAGCGTCGACAGGGTAGGGACAGATACGCAGTATTTT
CSVDRVGTDTQYF
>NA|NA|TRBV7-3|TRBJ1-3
TGTGCCAGCAGCCTGGGGGGACCTGGAAACACCATATATTTT
CASSLGGPGNTIYF
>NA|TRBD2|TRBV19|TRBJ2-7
TGTGCCAGTAGTCCCCGACTAGCGGTAAGCTCCTACGAGCAGTACTTC
CASSPRLAVSSYEQYF
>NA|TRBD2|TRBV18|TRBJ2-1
TGTGCCAGCTCACCAACTAGCGGGGATTACAATGAGCAGTTCTTC
CASSPTSGDYNEQFF
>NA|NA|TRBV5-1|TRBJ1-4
TGCGCCAGCAGCTTGCCAACCAATGAAAAACTGTTTTTT
CASSLPTNEKLFF
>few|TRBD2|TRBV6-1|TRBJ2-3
TGTGCCAGCAGTGCGGTTTATAGCGGGAAGGATACGCAGTATTTT
CASSAVYSGKDTQYF
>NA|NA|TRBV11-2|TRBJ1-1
TGTGCCAGCAGCTACGAGGGGACGCTATACACTGAAGCTTTCTTT
CASSYEGTLYTEAFF
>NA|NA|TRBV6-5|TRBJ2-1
TGTGCCAGCAGTGCCCGGGTTGGTGAGCAGTTCTTC
CASSARVGEQFF
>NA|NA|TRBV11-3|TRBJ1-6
TGTGCCAGCAGCTTTGGTAATTCACCCCTCCACTTT
CASSFGNSPLHF
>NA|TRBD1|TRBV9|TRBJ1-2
TGTGCCAGCAGCGTAGGGCTAGGACAGGGTTATGGCTACACCTTC
CASSVGLGQGYGYTF
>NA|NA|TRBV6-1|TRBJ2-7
TGTGCCAGCAGTGACACAGGTTTCCGCGCATCCTACGAGCAGTACTTC
CASSDTGFRASYEQYF
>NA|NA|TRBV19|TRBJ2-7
TGTGCCAGTAGTACGGGAGAGCGGTACGAGCAGTACTTC
CASSTGERYEQYF
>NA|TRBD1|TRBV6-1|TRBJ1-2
TGTGCCAGCAGTGGTTCTCTCGGGACAGGGCCTAACTATGGCTACACCTTC
CASSGSLGTGPNYGYTF
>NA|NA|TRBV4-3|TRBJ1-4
TGCGCCAGCAGCCAAGAAGCCATAACGGCAAATAATGAAAAACTGTTTTTT
CASSQEAITANNEKLFF
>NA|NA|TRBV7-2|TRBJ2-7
TGTGCCAGCAGCTTGGCTGACTCCTACGAGCAGTACTTC
CASSLADSYEQYF
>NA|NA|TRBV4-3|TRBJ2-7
TGCGCCAGCAGCCAAGAATCGCGGGGCTCCTACGAGCAGTACTTC
CASSQESRGSYEQYF
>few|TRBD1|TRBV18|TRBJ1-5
TGTGCCAGCTCACGCGGGACAGACAGAAATCAGCCCCAGCATTTT
CASSRGTDRNQPQHF
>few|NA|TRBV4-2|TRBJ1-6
TGTGCCAGCAGCCAAGTGGAAAAGGGTTGGTCACCCCTCCACTTT
CASSQVEKGWSPLHF
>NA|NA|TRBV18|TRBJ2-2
TGTGCCAGCTCACCACAAGGTCCGGGTGGGATAAACACCGGGGAGCTGTTTTTT
CASSPQGPGGINTGELFF
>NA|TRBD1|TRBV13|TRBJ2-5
TGTGCCAGCAGCTTACGGGACAGGGGGCAAGAGACCCAGTACTTC
CASSLRDRGQETQYF
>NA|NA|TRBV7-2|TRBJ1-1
TGTGCCAGCACCTTAGGGCCAGAAACCGAAGCTTTCTTT
CASTLGPETEAFF
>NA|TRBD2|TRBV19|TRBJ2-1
TGTGCCAGTAGTTTCCGACTAGCGGGAGTGAACAATGAGCAGTTCTTC
CASSFRLAGVNNEQFF
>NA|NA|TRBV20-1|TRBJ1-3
TGCAGCCGCTTATCTGGAAACACCATATATTTT
CSRLSGNTIYF
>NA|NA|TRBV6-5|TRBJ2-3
TGTGCCAGCAGGGACTCCGCCACAGATACGCAGTATTTT
CASRDSATDTQYF
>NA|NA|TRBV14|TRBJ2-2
TGTGCCAGCAGCCAAGACGGGGGAGAGGGCACCGGGGAGCTGTTTTTT
CASSQDGGEGTGELFF
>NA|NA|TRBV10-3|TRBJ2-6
TGTGCCATCAGTGAGGCAGGCGTGGGGGCCAACGTCCTGACTTTC
CAISEAGVGANVLTF